What follows is one T cell receptor (beta chain) and its context. The length of the CDR3 is 18 residues. The germline V gene has CDR1 SGHRS and CDR2 YFSETQ. TCRdb re-called the 5' RACE reads and gives one entry per CDR3 protein, without DNA. The sample table sets out 500,000 to 600,000 distinct CDR3 sequences. The data belong to a study of T cells expressing NK-cell markers. The sample consisted of blood T cells: a sorted CD56 or NKG2C T cell subset, CD4+ or CD8+ T cells, or bulk PBMC T cells (not recorded which). The receptor comes from a young man in good health. V is TRBV5-1 and J is TRBJ2-5; TCRdb names TRBD1, which stays unverified in the absence of DNA. The CDR3 loop reads CASSPTGQGLTRGETQYF.